One and the same sample provided the 20 T cell receptor beta chains below, sequenced in a study of CXCR3-negative and CXCR3-positive naive CD8 T cells. UMI labels and 5' RACE were used to prepare the TRB cDNA libraries. TCRdb re-called the 5' RACE reads and shows each CDR3 protein once, DNA omitted. The clone table shows about 130,000 distinct CDR3 sequences, with the ten largest holding less than 0.3%. Sequencing used naive CXCR3- CD8+ T cells from blood. As for subset: CD45RO-CCR7+CD27+CD95- naive CD8+ T cells lacking CXCR3 (TNR3-). Receptors were obtained from a human donor in good health. Some clones in this sample may be carry-over from other donors' samples.

The rearrangement joins TRBV20-1 to TRBJ1-2; TCRdb designates TRBD1, a call that cannot be tested without DNA. This CDR3 is 13 amino acids long. Germline values: CDR1 DFQATT, CDR2 SNEGSKA (reference sequence). CDR3: CSARGLGGDGYTF.

The J gene is TRBJ2-7, the V gene TRBV28; TCRdb selects TRBD2, and the lack of DNA leaves this call unchecked. The CDR3 spans 14 residues. Germline V lookup: CDR1 MDHEN, CDR2 SYDVKM. CDR3 residues: CATSPRGGSDEQYF.

J is TRBJ2-1 and V is TRBV20-1. Germline-derived CDR1 and CDR2 are DFQATT and SNEGSKA (reference sequence). This CDR3 spans 14 amino acids. CDR3 sequence: CSARDTSGRNEQFF.

This chain connects TRBV28 to TRBJ2-7; the TRBD1 assignment by TCRdb is unverifiable without DNA. The germline V gene has CDR1 MDHEN and CDR2 SYDVKM. The CDR3 has 15 amino acids. The CDR3 loop is CASSFGWQGVYEQYF.

The rearrangement joins TRBV5-1 to TRBJ2-1; TCRdb lists TRBD1, though no DNA is available to test this call. Per the germline V gene, CDR1 is SGHRS and CDR2 is YFSETQ. The CDR3 is 13 residues long. CDR3 sequence reads: CASSLGWGDEQFF.

The gene calls are TRBV5-1 and TRBJ2-2; TCRdb names TRBD1, which stays unverified in the absence of DNA. The V gene's germline CDR1 is SGHRS and CDR2 YFSETQ. The CDR3 runs 16 residues. The CDR3 loop is CASSSSDRTITGELFF.

The V call is TRBV7-3, the J call TRBJ1-1. The CDR3 is made up of 15 amino acids. Looked up from germline, CDR1 is SGHTA and CDR2 is FQGTGA. The CDR3 region is CASSLMGGGDTEAFF.

The rearrangement links TRBV28 to TRBJ1-1; the TCRdb D gene call, TRBD1, has no DNA to confirm it. The CDR3 runs to 16 residues. Per the germline V gene, CDR1 is MDHEN and CDR2 is SYDVKM. CDR3: CASSLLFRGGNTEAFF.

This chain's CDR3 is CASGWTRSSYNEQFF. The V call is TRBV23-1, the J call TRBJ2-1. TRBV23-1 has ORF status, its function being uncertain. This CDR3 contains 15 residues.

The rearrangement links TRBV5-1 to TRBJ2-3. Germline V CDR1 and CDR2: SGHRS, YFSETQ. This CDR3 is built from 13 residues. CDR3 region: CASSIGPADTQYF.

The chain links TRBV7-8 to TRBJ2-1; absent DNA, TCRdb's TRBD2 call cannot be checked. This CDR3 has 16 amino acids. Germline values: CDR1 SGHVS, CDR2 FQNEAQ. CDR3 in amino acids: CASSLGLAGGLDEQFF.

The gene calls are TRBV7-2 and TRBJ2-5; TCRdb designates TRBD2, a call that cannot be tested without DNA. Germline CDR1 reads SGHTA; CDR2 reads FQGNSA. The CDR3 consists of 15 residues. This chain's CDR3 is CASSLDARWAETQYF.

The rearrangement uses TRBV15 and TRBJ1-1. The CDR3 spans 16 residues. The V gene's germline CDR1 is LNHNV and CDR2 YYDKDF (reference sequence). The CDR3 protein is CATSSPTGRVNTEAFF.

The chain recombines TRBV20-1 with TRBJ1-5; TCRdb outputs TRBD1, but without DNA this stays unchecked. Germline-derived CDR1 and CDR2 are DFQATT and SNEGSKA (reference sequence). This CDR3 is 15 amino acids long. The CDR3 sequence: CSANGQGDSNQPQHF.

The chain is built from TRBV4-1 and TRBJ2-7; TCRdb calls TRBD2, which cannot be checked without DNA. Germline assignment: CDR1 MGHRA and CDR2 YSYEKL. This CDR3 has 16 amino acids. CDR3 amino acids: CASSQVGASFSYEQYF.

V and J are TRBV7-9 and TRBJ2-1; TCRdb gives TRBD2 as the D gene, but with no DNA this cannot be confirmed. The CDR3 runs to 14 residues. Germline V gives CDR1 SEHNR, CDR2 FQNEAQ (reference sequence). CDR3 region: CASSLLTSGGEQFF.

The J gene is TRBJ2-7, the V gene TRBV5-6. Germline-derived CDR1 and CDR2 are SGHDT and YYEEEE. The CDR3 spans 14 residues. The CDR3 protein is CASSSGGSVYEQYF.

V is TRBV29-1 and J is TRBJ2-1; there is no DNA to check the TCRdb D call of TRBD2. Germline lookup yields CDR1 SQVTM and CDR2 ANQGSEA. This CDR3 has 15 amino acids. Here the CDR3 reads CSVVSSGPGYNEQFF.

V and J are TRBV28 and TRBJ2-7; the TCRdb D gene call, TRBD1, has no DNA to confirm it. CDR1 is MDHEN and CDR2 is SYDVKM in the germline V gene. This CDR3 spans 17 amino acids. CDR3 sequence: CASSRRGSGASWYEQYF. Combining the CDR3 with reference TRBV28 and TRBJ2-7 gives the whole variable domain DVKVTQSSRYLVKRTGEKVFLECVQDMDHENMFWYRQDPGLGLRLIYFSYDVKMKEKGDIPEGYSVSREKKERFSLILESASTNQTSMYLCASSRRGSGASWYEQYFGPGTRLTVT.

The chain is built from TRBV28 and TRBJ1-2; with no DNA, the TCRdb D assignment of TRBD1 cannot be verified. Germline-derived CDR1 and CDR2 are MDHEN and SYDVKM. CDR3 length: 13 amino acids. CDR3 sequence: CASRDGTAYGYTF.